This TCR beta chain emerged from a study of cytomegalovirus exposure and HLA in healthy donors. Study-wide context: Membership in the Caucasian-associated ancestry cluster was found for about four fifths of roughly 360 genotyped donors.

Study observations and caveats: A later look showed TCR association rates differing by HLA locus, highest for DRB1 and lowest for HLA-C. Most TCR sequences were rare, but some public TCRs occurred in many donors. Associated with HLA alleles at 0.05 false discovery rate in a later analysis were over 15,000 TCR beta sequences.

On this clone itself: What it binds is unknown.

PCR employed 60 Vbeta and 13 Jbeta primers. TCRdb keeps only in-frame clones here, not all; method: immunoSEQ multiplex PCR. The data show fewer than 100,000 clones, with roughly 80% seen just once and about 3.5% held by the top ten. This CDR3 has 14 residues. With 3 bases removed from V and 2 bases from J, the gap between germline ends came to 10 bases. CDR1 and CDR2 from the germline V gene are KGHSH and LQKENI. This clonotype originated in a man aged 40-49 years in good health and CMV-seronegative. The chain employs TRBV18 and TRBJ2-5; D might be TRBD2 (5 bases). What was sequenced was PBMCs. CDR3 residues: CASSPWEHQETQYF. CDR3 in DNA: TGTGCCAGCTCACCTTGGGAGCATCAAGAGACCCAGTACTTC.